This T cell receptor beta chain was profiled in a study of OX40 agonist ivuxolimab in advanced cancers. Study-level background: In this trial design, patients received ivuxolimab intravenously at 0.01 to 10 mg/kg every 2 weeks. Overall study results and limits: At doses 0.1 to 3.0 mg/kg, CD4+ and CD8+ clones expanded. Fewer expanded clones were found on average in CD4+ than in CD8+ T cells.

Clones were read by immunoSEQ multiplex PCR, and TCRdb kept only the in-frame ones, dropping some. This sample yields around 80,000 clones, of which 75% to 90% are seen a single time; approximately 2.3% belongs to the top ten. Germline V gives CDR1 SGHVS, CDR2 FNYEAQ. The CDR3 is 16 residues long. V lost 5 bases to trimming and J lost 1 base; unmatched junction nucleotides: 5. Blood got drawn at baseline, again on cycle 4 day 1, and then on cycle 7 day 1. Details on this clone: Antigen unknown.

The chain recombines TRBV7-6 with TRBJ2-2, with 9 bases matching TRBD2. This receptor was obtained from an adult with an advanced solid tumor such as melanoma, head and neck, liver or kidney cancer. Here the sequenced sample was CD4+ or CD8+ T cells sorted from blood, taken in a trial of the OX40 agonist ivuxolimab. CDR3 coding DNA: TGTGCCAGCAGCCCCCAAGCGGGGGGGAACACCGGGGAGCTGTTTTTT. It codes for CASSPQAGGNTGELFF.